The subject of this entry is one T cell receptor (beta chain). Its antigen is not identified. The germline V gene encodes CDR1 SGHTA and CDR2 FQGNSA. The CDR3 runs to 14 residues. V gave up 1 base and J gave up 6 bases, with 9 bases separating them. Vbeta (60) and Jbeta (13) primers were used in the PCR. The assay was immunoSEQ multiplex PCR, and TCRdb's table has in-frame clones only and misses some. The profile shows around 270,000 clones, 80% of them singletons. The sample is drawn from a study of cytomegalovirus exposure and HLA in healthy donors. Study conclusions and caveats: Sequencing likely caused a cluster of highly shared sequence variants. The authors later linked a missense DCLRE1C variant to TCR beta V- and J-gene trimming.

This TCR came from a girl aged 2-10 years in good health and CMV-seronegative. Material for sequencing was PBMCs. The chain recombines TRBV7-2 with TRBJ2-2; D perhaps matches TRBD1 (6 bases). The CDR3 loop is CASSLGTVPGELFF. The DNA of the CDR3 is TGTGCCAGCAGCTTAGGGACAGTCCCCGGGGAGCTGTTTTTT.